The source of this TCR beta chain is a study of T cells in Graves' hyperthyroidism and ophthalmopathy. The source material, RNA transcripts, was used to amplify TCR beta CDR3 regions. First-round RT-PCR of the TCR CDR3 relied on the HTBI primer set. TCRdb processed the multiplex PCR reads anew with MiXCR; each CDR3 protein has one entry. Of 460,000 or so distinct CDR3 sequences listed, 13% to 15% are singletons. With 3 bases removed from V and 3 bases from J, the gap between germline ends came to 23 bases. Per germline, CDR1 SQVTM and CDR2 ANQGSEA. There are 17 residues in the CDR3. The TCR was taken from a woman under 30 with Graves' hyperthyroidism. The sample taken for sequencing was blood. This chain connects TRBV29-1 to TRBJ1-1; possible D gene TRBD1, 6 bases. CDR3 amino acids: CSVDIGTERGGHTEAFF. CDR3 sequence (DNA): TGCAGCGTTGATATCGGGACGGAGAGGGGGGGGCACACTGAAGCTTTCTTT.